The T cell receptor beta chain described here comes from a study of graft-versus-host responses after intestinal transplantation (dated by TCRdb to the early 2020s). With respect to the entire study: Recipients received multivisceral, liver-intestinal, or isolated intestinal transplants. Anti-thymocyte globulin induction was given to all recipients, followed by maintenance tacrolimus and steroids for around three years. After intestinal transplantation, graft-versus-host and host-versus-graft alloreactive T cell clones were followed in the graft, circulation and bone marrow using bulk TCR-beta CDR3 sequencing. A peak of at least 4% donor T cells among recipient peripheral blood mononuclear cells was the definition used for donor T cell macrochimerism. Instead of going to the commercial service, samples from a few later patients were sequenced in-house on an Illumina MiSeq and processed with MiXCR. Alloreactive clones were identified by sequencing pre-transplant mixed lymphocyte reaction products and comparing them with unstimulated pre-transplant donor and recipient T cells. The cohort enrolled under 25 intestinal transplant recipients including one retransplant, and 3 patients lacking pretransplant specimens were excluded.

The library was built by means of the immunoSEQ multiplex PCR assay. In most patients, genomic DNA was isolated using the Qiagen DNeasy Blood and Tissue Kit and sent frozen to Adaptive Biotechnologies for TCR sequencing. Adaptive Biotechnologies carried out high-throughput TCR-beta CDR3 sequencing of genomic DNA for most patients. As for how the authors treated the data: TCR sequencing data for over 15 patients were retrieved from Adaptive's ImmunoSEQ software; three other patients were processed with MiXCR and VDJtools. To correct CD4 versus CD8 sorting errors, sequences present in both subsets at a frequency ratio below 5:1 were removed. CDR3 nucleotide sequences shared between donor and recipient were removed because their origin could not be assigned. To be classed as alloreactive, a clone needed at least 2-fold expansion over unstimulated cells and a minimum CFSE-low frequency of 0.002% (template counts) or 0.001% (read counts). Mappable clones were those detected in sequenced pre-transplant spleen, lymph node, or MLR CFSE-low populations of the donor or recipient. The cumulative frequency of alloreactive clones was calculated as a percentage of all sequences, weighted by copy number. TCRdb took this table from immuneACCESS and kept in-frame rearrangements with V and J called. Such tables lack part of the clones; where checked against another copy, unresolved V genes explain under half of the gap, and the rest is unexplained. V and J calls and clone size are those listed in that table; D and trimming were worked out from the DNA. Recorded for this sample are about 97,000 clones; roughly 92% of them occurred a single time. The top ten hold around 0.07% of the sample.

On this clone itself: What antigen it recognizes has not been identified. Nothing much larger sits one base from this clone, and base qualities are not available.

The CDR3 starts with the cysteine, ends with the phenylalanine, and has 12 residues. Only the CDR3 DNA is retained, 36 bases long and in frame from the first base. From the germline V gene, CDR1 is SNHLY and CDR2 is FYNNEI. At the junction V is shortened by 7 bases and J by 8 bases, with 14 bases in between. Broader findings and caveats from the paper: GvH clones were detected in recipient bone marrow, and some appeared earlier in ileal mucosa or blood, consistent with an intestinal mucosal origin. Early after transplant, declines in HvG clones were associated with peak levels of circulating GvH clones. Conclusions were limited by the relatively low number and heterogeneity of intestinal transplant patients. Patients with donor T cell macrochimerism had high GvH to HvG T cell clonal ratios in their allografts.

The time point label here, explained by the study, means: cells obtained before transplantation from donor or recipient. CD3+CD4+ and CD3+CD8+ populations were FACS-sorted from unstimulated pre-transplant donor and recipient cells taken from spleen or lymph nodes. The V and J segments used are TRBV2 and TRBJ1-1, and the D gene may be TRBD1, 6 bases matching. This clonotype was sampled from a human donor who was the organ donor for an intestinal transplant. The sequencing here drew on unstimulated CD8+ T cells sorted from spleen or lymph node cells, taken before transplant. The DNA sequence is as follows: TGTGCCAGCACATCAGGGGCTTTGGAAGCTTTCTTT. Its product reads: CASTSGALEAFF.